These 3 T cell receptor beta chains were all obtained from the same sample, sequenced in a study of long-term antiretroviral therapy in people with HIV. Sequencing used immunoSEQ v3.0 at survey level. Method: immunoSEQ multiplex PCR; TCRdb's copy keeps in-frame clones and lacks some. The sample holds fewer than 20,000 clones, about 71% seen once. Sample: unsorted PBMCs, taken 1.5 years before starting antiretroviral therapy. The receptors stem from a woman between 45 and 60 years old with HIV.

The chain has TRBV19 and TRBJ2-7; TRBD1 aligns across 9 bases. Germline V lookup: CDR1 LNHDA, CDR2 SQIVND (reference sequence). J was trimmed by 2 bases and V by 3 bases; bases with no gene match: 5. The CDR3 is made up of 15 amino acids. This CDR3 reads CASSMAGQGAYEQYF. The CDR3 bases are TGTGCCAGTAGTATGGCGGGACAGGGAGCCTACGAGCAGTACTTC.

The chain recombines TRBV19 with TRBJ2-2; a possible D gene is TRBD2 (5 bases). V was shortened by 4 bases and J by 3 bases, with 12 bases between the two germline ends. CDR1 is LNHDA, CDR2 SQIVND, per germline (reference sequence). The CDR3 length is 15 residues. This CDR3 reads CASSTDGIYTGELFF. In DNA, the CDR3 is TGTGCCAGTAGTACGGACGGGATTTACACCGGGGAGCTGTTTTTT.

This chain uses TRBV19 with TRBJ2-3; D is ambiguous. The CDR3 runs 15 residues. CDR1 and CDR2 (germline): LNHDA, SQIVND (reference sequence). The ends were cut back, 3 bases at V and 0 bases at J, with 10 bases in the middle. CDR3 DNA sequence: TGTGCCAGTAGTATCTTATATACTAGCACAGATACGCAGTATTTT. Its protein is CASSILYTSTDTQYF.